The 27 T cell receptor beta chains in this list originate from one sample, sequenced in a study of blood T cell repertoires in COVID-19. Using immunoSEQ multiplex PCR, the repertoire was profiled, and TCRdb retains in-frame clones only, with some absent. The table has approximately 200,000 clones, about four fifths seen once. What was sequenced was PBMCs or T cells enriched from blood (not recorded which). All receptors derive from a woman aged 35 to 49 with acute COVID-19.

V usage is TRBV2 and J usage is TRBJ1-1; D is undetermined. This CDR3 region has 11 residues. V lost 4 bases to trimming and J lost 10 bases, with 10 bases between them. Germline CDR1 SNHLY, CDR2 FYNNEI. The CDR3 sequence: CASSVRVGAFF. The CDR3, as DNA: TGTGCCAGCAGTGTGAGGGTGGGAGCTTTCTTT.

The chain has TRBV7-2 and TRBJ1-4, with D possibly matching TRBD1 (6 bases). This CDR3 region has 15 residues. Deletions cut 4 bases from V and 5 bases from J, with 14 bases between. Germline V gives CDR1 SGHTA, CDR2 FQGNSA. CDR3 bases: TGTGCCAGCAGCTCCTGGACAGCTCTAAATGAAAAACTGTTTTTT. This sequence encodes CASSSWTALNEKLFF.

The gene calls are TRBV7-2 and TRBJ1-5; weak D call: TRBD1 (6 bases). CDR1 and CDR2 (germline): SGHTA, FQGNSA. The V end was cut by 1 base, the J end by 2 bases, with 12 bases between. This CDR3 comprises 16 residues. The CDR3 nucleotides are TGTGCCAGCAGCTTAGTGGGGGCTCGGGGCAATCAGCCCCAGCATTTT. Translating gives CASSLVGARGNQPQHF.

CDR3: CASSQDFRGAYEQYF. CDR3 sequence (DNA): TGCGCCAGCAGCCAAGATTTCAGGGGGGCCTACGAGCAGTACTTC. This chain links TRBV4-3 with TRBJ2-7; D might be TRBD1 (7 bases). CDR1 LGHNA and CDR2 YSLEER come from the germline V gene. V was cut by 0 bases and J by 2 bases, with 11 bases left in between. The CDR3 spans 15 residues.

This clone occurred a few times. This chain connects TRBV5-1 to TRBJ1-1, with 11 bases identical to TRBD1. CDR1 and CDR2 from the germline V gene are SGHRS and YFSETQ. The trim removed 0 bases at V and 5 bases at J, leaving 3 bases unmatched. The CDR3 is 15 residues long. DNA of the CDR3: TGCGCCAGCAGCTTGGTGGGACAGGGGGAGACTGAAGCTTTCTTT. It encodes CASSLVGQGETEAFF. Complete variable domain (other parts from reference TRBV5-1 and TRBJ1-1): KAGVTQTPRYLIKTRGQQVTLSCSPISGHRSVSWYQQTPGQGLQFLFEYFSETQRNKGNFPGRFSGRQFSNSRSEMNVSTLELGDSALYLCASSLVGQGETEAFFGQGTRLTVV.

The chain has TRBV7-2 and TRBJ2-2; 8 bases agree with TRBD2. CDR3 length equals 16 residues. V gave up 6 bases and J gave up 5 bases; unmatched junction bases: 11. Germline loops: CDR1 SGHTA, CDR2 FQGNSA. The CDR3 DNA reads TGTGCCAGCAGGAACCAAGCGGGAGCGTTTACCGGGGAGCTGTTTTTT. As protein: CASRNQAGAFTGELFF.

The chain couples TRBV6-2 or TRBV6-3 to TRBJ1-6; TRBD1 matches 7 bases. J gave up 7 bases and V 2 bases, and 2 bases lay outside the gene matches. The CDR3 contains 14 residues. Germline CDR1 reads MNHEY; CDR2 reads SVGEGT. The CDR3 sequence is CASSYTGENSPLHF. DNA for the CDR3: TGTGCCAGCAGTTACACAGGGGAAAATTCACCCCTCCACTTT.

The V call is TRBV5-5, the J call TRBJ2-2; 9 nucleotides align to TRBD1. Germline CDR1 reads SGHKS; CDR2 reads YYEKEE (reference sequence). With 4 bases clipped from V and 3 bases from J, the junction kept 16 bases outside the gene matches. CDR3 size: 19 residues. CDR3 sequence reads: CASSTSPTNRGLDTGELFF. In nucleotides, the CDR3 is TGTGCCAGCAGCACCTCGCCAACCAACAGGGGGCTGGACACCGGGGAGCTGTTTTTT.

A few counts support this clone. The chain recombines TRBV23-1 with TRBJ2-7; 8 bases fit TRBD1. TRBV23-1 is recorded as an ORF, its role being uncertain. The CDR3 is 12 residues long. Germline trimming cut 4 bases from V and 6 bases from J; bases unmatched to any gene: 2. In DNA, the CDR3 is TGCGCCAGCAGTCGCGACAGGGGCGAGCAGTACTTC. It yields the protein CASSRDRGEQYF.

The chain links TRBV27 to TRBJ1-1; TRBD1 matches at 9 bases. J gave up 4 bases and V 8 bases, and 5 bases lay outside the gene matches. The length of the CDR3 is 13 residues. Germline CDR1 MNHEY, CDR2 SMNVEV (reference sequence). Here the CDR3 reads CASRDRVFTEAFF. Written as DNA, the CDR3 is TGTGCCAGCCGGGACAGGGTTTTCACTGAAGCTTTCTTT.

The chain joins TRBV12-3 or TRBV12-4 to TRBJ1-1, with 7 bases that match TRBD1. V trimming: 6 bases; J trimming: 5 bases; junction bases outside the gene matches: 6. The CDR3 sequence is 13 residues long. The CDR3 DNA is TGTGCCAGCAGCGACAGGGATAGGACTGAAGCTTTCTTT. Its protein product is CASSDRDRTEAFF.

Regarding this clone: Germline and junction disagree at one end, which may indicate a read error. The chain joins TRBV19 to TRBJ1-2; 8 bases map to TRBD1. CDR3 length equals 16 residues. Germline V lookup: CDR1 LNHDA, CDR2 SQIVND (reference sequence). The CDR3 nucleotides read TGTGCAAGTACTGTACTAAAACCAGGGGGCTGGTATGGCTACACCTTC. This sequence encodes CASTVLKPGGWYGYTF.

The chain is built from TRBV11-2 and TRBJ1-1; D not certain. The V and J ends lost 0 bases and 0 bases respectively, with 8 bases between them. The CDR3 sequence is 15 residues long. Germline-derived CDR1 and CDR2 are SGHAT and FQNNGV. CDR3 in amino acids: CASSLEGRMNTEAFF. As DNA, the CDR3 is TGTGCCAGCAGCTTAGAAGGGAGGATGAACACTGAAGCTTTCTTT.

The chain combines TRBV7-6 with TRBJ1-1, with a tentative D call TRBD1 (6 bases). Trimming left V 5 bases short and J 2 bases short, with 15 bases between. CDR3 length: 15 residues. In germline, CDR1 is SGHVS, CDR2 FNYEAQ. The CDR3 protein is CASSLGAGTNTEAFF. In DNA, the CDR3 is TGTGCCAGCAGCCTGGGGGCAGGGACAAACACTGAAGCTTTCTTT. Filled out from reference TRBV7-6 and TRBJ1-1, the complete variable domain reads GAGVSQSPRYKVTKRGQDVALRCDPISGHVSLYWYRQALGQGPEFLTYFNYEAQQDKSGLPNDRFSAERPEGSISTLTIQRTEQRDSAMYRCASSLGAGTNTEAFFGQGTRLTVV.

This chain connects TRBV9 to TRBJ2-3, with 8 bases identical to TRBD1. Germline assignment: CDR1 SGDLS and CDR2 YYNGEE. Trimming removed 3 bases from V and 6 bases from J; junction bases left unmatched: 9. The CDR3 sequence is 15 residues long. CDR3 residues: CASSARQGPPDTQYF. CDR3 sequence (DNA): TGTGCCAGCAGCGCCCGACAGGGGCCCCCGGATACGCAGTATTTT.

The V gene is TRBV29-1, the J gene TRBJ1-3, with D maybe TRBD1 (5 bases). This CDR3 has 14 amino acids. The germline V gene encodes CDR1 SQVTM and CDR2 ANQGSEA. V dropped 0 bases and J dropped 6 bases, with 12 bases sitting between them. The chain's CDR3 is CSVEDRRAQNTIYF. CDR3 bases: TGCAGCGTTGAAGATCGCAGGGCTCAAAACACCATATATTTT.

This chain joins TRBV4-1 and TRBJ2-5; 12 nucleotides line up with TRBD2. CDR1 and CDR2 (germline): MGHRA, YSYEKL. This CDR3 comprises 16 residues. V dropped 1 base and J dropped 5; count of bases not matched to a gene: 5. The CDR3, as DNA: TGCGCCAGCAGCCAAGCCAGTACTAGCGGGAGGGAGACCCAGTACTTC. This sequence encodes CASSQASTSGRETQYF.

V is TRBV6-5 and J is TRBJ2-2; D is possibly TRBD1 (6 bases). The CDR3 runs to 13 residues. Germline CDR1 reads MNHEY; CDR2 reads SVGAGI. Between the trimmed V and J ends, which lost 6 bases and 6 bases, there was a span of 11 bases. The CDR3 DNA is TGTGCCAGCAGAGGACAGATACCCGGGGAGCTGTTTTTT. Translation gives CASRGQIPGELFF.

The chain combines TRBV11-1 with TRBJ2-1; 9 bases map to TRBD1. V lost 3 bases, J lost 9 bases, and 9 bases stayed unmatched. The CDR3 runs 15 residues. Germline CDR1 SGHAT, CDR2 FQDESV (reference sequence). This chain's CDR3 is CASSFEGQGLSEQFF. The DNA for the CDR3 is TGTGCCAGCAGCTTTGAAGGACAGGGGCTTAGTGAGCAGTTCTTC. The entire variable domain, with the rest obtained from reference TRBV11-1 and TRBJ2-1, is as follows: EAEVAQSPRYKITEKSQAVAFWCDPISGHATLYWYRQILGQGPELLVQFQDESVVDDSQLPKDRFSAERLKGVDSTLKIQPAELGDSAMYLCASSFEGQGLSEQFFGPGTRLTVL.

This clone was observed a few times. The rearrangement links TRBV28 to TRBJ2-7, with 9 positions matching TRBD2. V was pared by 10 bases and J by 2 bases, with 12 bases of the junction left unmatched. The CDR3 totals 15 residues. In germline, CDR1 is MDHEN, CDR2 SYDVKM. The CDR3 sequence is CATLRAGGAPYEQYF. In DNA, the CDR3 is TGTGCCACCCTGAGAGCGGGGGGAGCACCCTACGAGCAGTACTTC.

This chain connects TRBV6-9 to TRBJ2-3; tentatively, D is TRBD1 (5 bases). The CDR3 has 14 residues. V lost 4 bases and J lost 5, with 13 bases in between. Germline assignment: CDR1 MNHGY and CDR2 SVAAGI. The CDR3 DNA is TGTGCCAGCAGTTGTAAGGGGCGCGGAGATACGCAGTATTTT. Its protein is CASSCKGRGDTQYF.

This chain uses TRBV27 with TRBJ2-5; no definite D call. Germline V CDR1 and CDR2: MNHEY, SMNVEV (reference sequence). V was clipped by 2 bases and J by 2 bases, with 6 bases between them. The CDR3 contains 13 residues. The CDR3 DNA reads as TGTGCCAGCAGTTTAAACGGTCAAGAGACCCAGTACTTC. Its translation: CASSLNGQETQYF.

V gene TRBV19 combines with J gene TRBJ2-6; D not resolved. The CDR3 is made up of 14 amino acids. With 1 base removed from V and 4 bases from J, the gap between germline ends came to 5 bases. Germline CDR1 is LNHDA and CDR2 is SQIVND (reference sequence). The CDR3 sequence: CASSIASGANVLTF. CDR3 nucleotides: TGTGCCAGTAGTATAGCATCCGGGGCCAACGTCCTGACTTTC. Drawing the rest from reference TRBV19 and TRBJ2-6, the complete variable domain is DGGITQSPKYLFRKEGQNVTLSCEQNLNHDAMYWYRQDPGQGLRLIYYSQIVNDFQKGDIAEGYSVSREKKESFPLTVTSAQKNPTAFYLCASSIASGANVLTFGAGSRLTVL.

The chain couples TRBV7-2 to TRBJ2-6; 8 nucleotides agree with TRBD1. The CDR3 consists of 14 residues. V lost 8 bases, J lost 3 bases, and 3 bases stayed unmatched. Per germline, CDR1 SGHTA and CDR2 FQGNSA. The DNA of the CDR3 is TGTGCCAGCGACGACAGGGGTGGGGCCAACGTCCTGACTTTC. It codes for CASDDRGGANVLTF.

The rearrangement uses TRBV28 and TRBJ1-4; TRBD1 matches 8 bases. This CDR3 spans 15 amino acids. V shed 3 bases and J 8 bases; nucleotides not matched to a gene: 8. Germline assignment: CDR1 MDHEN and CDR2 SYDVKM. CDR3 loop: CASSLNRGTGEKLFF. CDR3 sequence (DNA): TGTGCCAGCAGTTTGAACAGGGGGACGGGGGAAAAACTGTTTTTT.

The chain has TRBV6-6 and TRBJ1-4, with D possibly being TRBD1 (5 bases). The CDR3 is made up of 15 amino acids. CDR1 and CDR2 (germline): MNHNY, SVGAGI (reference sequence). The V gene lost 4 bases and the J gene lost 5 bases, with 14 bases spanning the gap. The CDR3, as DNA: TGTGCCAGCAGTTCCGTGGGGCGCGGAAATGAAAAACTGTTTTTT. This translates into CASSSVGRGNEKLFF.

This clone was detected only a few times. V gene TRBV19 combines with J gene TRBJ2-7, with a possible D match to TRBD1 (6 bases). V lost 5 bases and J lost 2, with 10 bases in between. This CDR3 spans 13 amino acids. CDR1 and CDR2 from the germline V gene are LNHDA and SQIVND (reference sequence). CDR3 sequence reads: CASSAGATYEQYF. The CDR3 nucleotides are TGTGCCAGTAGTGCAGGGGCGACCTACGAGCAGTACTTC.